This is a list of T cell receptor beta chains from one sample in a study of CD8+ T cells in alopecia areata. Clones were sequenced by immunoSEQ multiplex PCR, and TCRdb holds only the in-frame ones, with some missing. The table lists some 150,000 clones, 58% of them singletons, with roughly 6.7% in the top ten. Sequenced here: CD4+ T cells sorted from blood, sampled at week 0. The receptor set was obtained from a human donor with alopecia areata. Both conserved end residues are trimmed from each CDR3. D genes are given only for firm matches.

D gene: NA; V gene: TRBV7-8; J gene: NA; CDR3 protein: ASSAGRYRGYEQY
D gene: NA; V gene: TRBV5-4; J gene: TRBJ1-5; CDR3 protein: ASSLEGGRKPQH
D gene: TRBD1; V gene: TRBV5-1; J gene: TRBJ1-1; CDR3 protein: ASSLGQGVAEAF
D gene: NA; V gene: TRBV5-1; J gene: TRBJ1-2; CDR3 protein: ASSLDSYGYT
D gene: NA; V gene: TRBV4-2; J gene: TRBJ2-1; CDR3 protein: ASSQAGGYNEQF
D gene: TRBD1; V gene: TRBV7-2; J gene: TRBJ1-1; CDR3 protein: ASSLGQVMGTEAF
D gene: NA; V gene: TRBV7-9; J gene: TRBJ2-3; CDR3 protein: ASSSLGSSTDTQY
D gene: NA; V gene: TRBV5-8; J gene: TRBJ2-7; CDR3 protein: ASSLKQGSSYEQY
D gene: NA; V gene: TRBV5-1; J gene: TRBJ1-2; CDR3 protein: ASSFDGDYGYT
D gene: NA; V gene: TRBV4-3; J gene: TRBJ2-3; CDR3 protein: ASSQAARGVITDTQY
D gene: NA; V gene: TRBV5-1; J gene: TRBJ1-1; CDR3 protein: ASSTTGTGTTEAF
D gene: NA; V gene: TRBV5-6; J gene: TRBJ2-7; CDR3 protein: ASSRGRRSSYEQY
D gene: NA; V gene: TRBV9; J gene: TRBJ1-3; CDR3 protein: ASSVSSGNTIY
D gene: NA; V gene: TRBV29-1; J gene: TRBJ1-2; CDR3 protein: SVEAPTGYGYT
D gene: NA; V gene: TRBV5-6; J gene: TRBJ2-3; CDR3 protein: ASSARQGRADTQY
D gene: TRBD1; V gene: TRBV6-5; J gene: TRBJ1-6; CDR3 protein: ASNPRQGSGSPLH
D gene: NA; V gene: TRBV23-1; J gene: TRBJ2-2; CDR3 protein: ASSQSWDLRTGELF
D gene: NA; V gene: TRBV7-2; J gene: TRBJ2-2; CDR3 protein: ASSLSRPGELF
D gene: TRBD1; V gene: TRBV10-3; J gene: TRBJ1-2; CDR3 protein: AIGTAAGGYT
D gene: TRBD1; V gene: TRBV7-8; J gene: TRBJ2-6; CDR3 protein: ASSLQGAGANVLT
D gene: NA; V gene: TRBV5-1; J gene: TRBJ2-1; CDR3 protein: ASSLAVTGSYNEQF
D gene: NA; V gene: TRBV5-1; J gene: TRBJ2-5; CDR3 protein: ASSLLGGPEETQY
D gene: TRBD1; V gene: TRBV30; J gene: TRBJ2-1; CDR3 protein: AWSVRQGQF
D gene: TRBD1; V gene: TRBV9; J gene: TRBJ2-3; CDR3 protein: ASSVGTGEDTQY
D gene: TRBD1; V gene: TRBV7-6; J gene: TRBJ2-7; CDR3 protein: ASSPDRGFYEQY
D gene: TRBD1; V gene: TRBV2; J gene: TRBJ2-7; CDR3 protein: ASRAGTVSYEQY
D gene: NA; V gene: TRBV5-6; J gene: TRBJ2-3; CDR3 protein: ASSLLAAVTQY
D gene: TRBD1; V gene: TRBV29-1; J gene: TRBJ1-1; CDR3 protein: SVNDRGPGTEAF
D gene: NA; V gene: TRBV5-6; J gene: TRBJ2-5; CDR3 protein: ASSRGVAAGETQY
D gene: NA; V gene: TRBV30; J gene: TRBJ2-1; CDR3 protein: AWMRGLQGNEQF
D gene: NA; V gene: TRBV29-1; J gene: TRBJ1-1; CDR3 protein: SVEAQPNTEAF
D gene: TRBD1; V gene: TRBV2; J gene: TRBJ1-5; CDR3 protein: ASRPEDRVGQPQH
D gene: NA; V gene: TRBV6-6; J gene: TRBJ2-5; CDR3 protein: ASSYVSETQY
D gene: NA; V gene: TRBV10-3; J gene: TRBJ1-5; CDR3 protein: AISPGEGGNQPQH
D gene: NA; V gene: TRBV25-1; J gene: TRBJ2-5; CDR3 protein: ASSESTVGAETQY
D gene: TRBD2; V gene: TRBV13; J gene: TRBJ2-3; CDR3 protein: ASTLSAGGSTDTQY
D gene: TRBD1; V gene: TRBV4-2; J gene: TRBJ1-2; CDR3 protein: ASSHFDREAYGYT
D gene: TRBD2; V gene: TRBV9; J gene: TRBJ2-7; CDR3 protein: ASSVGLAGDLAEQY
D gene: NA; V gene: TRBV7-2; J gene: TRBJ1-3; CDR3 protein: ASSLDGNTIY
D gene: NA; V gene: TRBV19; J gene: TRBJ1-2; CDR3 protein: ASSPDSKSYGYT
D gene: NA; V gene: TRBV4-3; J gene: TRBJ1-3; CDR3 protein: ASSQDATVSGNTIY
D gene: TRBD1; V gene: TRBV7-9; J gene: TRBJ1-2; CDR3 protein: ASSTWDRSAYGYT
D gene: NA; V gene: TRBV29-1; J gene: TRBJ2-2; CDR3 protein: SGRDTGELF
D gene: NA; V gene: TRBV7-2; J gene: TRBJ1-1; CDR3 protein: ASSLGYLVEAF
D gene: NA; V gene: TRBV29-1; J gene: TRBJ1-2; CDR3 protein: SGTRGASYGYT
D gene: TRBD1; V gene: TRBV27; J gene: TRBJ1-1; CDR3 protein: ASRTTGKENTEAF
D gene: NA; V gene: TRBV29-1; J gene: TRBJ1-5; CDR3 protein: SATTGPSSQPQH
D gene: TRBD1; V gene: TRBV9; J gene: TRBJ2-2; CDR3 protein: ASSVDRANTGELF
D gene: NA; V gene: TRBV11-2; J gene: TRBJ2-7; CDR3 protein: ASSFSLYEQY
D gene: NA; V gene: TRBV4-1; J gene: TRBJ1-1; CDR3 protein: ASSPTTVNTEAF
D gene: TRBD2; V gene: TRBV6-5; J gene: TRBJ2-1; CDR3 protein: ASSSLSSGVNNEQF
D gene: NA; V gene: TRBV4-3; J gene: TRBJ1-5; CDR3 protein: ASSPMMRGQPQH
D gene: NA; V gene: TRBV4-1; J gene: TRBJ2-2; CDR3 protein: ASSQQTQRLATGELF
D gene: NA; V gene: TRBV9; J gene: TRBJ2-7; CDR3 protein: ASSVDPGATYEQY
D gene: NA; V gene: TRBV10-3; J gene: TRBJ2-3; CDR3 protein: AISGKSTDTQY